A single sample is the source of the 3 T cell receptor beta chains below, sequenced in a study of shared clonotypes between healthy human individuals. CD45RO-negative cells were positively selected for CCR7, leaving out terminally differentiated effector memory CD45RA+ cells. Data came from immunoSEQ multiplex PCR; TCRdb stores just in-frame clones and leaves some out. The sample records some 800,000 clones, 85% to 95% being singletons. Sequenced material: naive CD8+ T cells sorted from blood. The receptors originated from a man in his thirties or forties in good health.

This chain uses TRBV9 with TRBJ2-5, with D unresolved. V lost 1 base and J 2 bases, leaving 9 bases between the germline ends. The CDR3 totals 14 residues. The germline gives CDR1 SGDLS, CDR2 YYNGEE. Here the CDR3 DNA reads TGTGCCAGCAGCGTAAGTGGGATACAAGAGACCCAGTACTTC. It is translated as CASSVSGIQETQYF.

The V gene is TRBV7-6, the J gene TRBJ2-1, with D unresolved. Germline V lookup: CDR1 SGHVS, CDR2 FNYEAQ. Trimming took off 2 bases at V and 0 bases at J, with 14 bases between the two ends. The CDR3 has 17 amino acids. The CDR3 DNA reads TGTGCCAGCAGCTTACCGCAGAACCAGCACTCCTACAATGAGCAGTTCTTC. The encoded protein is CASSLPQNQHSYNEQFF.

The CDR3 nucleotides are TGTGCCAGCAGCTTGGAATTTGGGGGTTTAGGGGCTTTCTTT. Protein sequence: CASSLEFGGLGAFF. V is TRBV5-4 and J is TRBJ1-1; a weak D match, TRBD1 (5 bases). This CDR3 region has 14 residues. Germline CDR1 reads SGHNT; CDR2 reads YYREEE (reference sequence). The ends were cut back, 0 bases at V and 11 bases at J, with 17 bases in the middle.